Described below is a single TCR beta chain sequence and its context. The antigen remains unidentified. The CDR3 sequence is 14 residues long. V was shortened by 5 bases and J by 2 bases, with 10 bases between the two germline ends. The V gene's germline CDR1 is SNHLY and CDR2 FYNNEI. These data come from a study of cytomegalovirus exposure and HLA in healthy donors. The study's findings and limits: V- and J-gene trimming in TCR beta was tied to a missense DCLRE1C variant by an analysis performed later. TCR beta V segments were, for the most part, productive about 87% or about 30% of the time in an earlier analysis. According to reports, the classifier identified cytomegalovirus status with high specificity and sensitivity.

Researchers ran the PCR with 60 Vbeta and 13 Jbeta primers. Only in-frame clones appear in the TCRdb table, and some are missing; sequencing was by immunoSEQ multiplex PCR. The repertoire holds around 130,000 clones, with approximately 80% as singletons. The chain uses TRBV2 and TRBJ1-5; D may be TRBD1 (5 bases). The sequenced sample was PBMCs. This TCR came from a man aged 40-55 years in good health and CMV-seronegative. The CDR3 reads CASSSETGNQPQHF. DNA of the CDR3: TGTGCCAGCAGTTCGGAGACAGGCAATCAGCCCCAGCATTTT.